This T cell receptor beta chain was sequenced during a study of spatial heterogeneity in lung cancer. Across the study: Raw-read counts averaged over ten per unique TCR and UMI combination.

This clonotype was observed at least ten times. One entry per CDR3 protein results from TCRdb running MiXCR on the 5' RACE reads. The sample gives 6,000 to 8,500 distinct CDR3 sequences, around 5.8% of which show up once; about 8.3% is in the top ten. Stated time point: sample taken at primary tumor resection. Unsorted whole RNA samples from tumor, nontumor lung or frozen PBMC were sequenced. The CDR3 consists of 16 residues. V lost 3 bases to trimming and J lost 0 bases, with 11 bases between them. Germline V gives CDR1 SGHTA, CDR2 FQGNSA. The sample was normal lung tissue next to the tumor, taken at surgery. The V gene is TRBV7-2, the J gene TRBJ1-4; TRBD1 is a possible D gene (6 bases). This clonotype was sampled from a female donor with early-stage non-small cell lung cancer. The CDR3: CASSLGGRTTNEKLFF. The CDR3 DNA follows: TGTGCCAGCAGCTTGGGGGGGCGAACAACTAATGAAAAACTGTTTTTT.